A selection of T cell receptor beta chains follows, all from one sample in a study of T cell responses to AZD1222 COVID-19 vaccine. Profiling relied on immunoSEQ multiplex PCR, and the TCRdb table lists in-frame clones only, not all of them. The table records about 90,000 clones, more than 75% of them present only once. Material: peripheral blood, obtained on day 0 of MenACWY control vaccination. The receptors were gathered from an adult in good health. Each CDR3 is given with its conserved first and last residue. A D gene is named only where the DNA matches it firmly. Clone size, where shown, is once, few, many, or a class for clones that have expanded.

v_gene: TRBV5-1; abundance: .; d_gene: TRBD1; j_gene: TRBJ2-7; CDR3aa: CASSSPGQGPYEQYF; CDR3nt: TGCGCCAGCAGCTCGCCGGGACAGGGACCATACGAGCAGTACTTC
v_gene: TRBV2; abundance: .; d_gene: .; j_gene: TRBJ1-1; CDR3aa: CASNGGGMNTEAFF; CDR3nt: TGTGCCAGCAATGGAGGGGGAATGAACACTGAAGCTTTCTTT
v_gene: TRBV3-1/TRBV3-2; abundance: once; d_gene: TRBD1; j_gene: TRBJ1-6; CDR3aa: CASSLGQGVSNSPLHF; CDR3nt: TGTGCCAGCAGTCTCGGACAGGGGGTTTCCAATTCACCCCTCCACTTT
v_gene: TRBV6-5; abundance: .; d_gene: .; j_gene: TRBJ1-1; CDR3aa: CASSSTGLGDTEAFF; CDR3nt: TGTGCCAGCAGTTCGACAGGACTGGGGGACACTGAAGCTTTCTTT
v_gene: TRBV6-1; abundance: .; d_gene: .; j_gene: TRBJ2-7; CDR3aa: CASSEGWAVNEQYF; CDR3nt: TGTGCCAGCAGTGAAGGTTGGGCCGTAAACGAGCAGTACTTC
v_gene: TRBV6-5; abundance: few; d_gene: TRBD2; j_gene: TRBJ2-7; CDR3aa: CASSYSLAGGKHEQYF; CDR3nt: TGTGCCAGCAGTTACTCTCTAGCGGGAGGTAAACACGAGCAGTACTTC
v_gene: TRBV19; abundance: .; d_gene: .; j_gene: TRBJ1-5; CDR3aa: CASSTHREGPQHF; CDR3nt: TGTGCCAGTAGTACCCACCGGGAGGGGCCCCAGCATTTT
v_gene: TRBV3-1/TRBV3-2; abundance: .; d_gene: .; j_gene: TRBJ1-1; CDR3aa: CASSNRDFKAFF; CDR3nt: TGTGCCAGCAGCAACCGGGATTTTAAAGCTTTCTTT
v_gene: TRBV16; abundance: .; d_gene: .; j_gene: TRBJ1-4; CDR3aa: CASSFLGQADEKLFF; CDR3nt: TGTGCCAGCAGCTTCCTTGGGCAGGCGGATGAAAAACTGTTTTTT
v_gene: TRBV28; abundance: .; d_gene: TRBD1; j_gene: TRBJ1-5; CDR3aa: CASSLFGDRGGFSNQPQHF; CDR3nt: TGTGCCAGCAGTTTATTCGGGGACAGGGGTGGATTTAGCAATCAGCCCCAGCATTTT
v_gene: TRBV5-4; abundance: few; d_gene: TRBD2; j_gene: TRBJ2-1; CDR3aa: CASSPPGAGTDEQFF; CDR3nt: TGTGCCAGCAGCCCCCCGGGAGCGGGGACCGATGAGCAGTTCTTC
v_gene: TRBV28; abundance: .; d_gene: .; j_gene: TRBJ1-1; CDR3aa: CASSLISLNTEAFF; CDR3nt: TGTGCCAGCAGTTTAATCTCCCTCAACACTGAAGCTTTCTTT
v_gene: TRBV10-3; abundance: .; d_gene: .; j_gene: TRBJ1-6; CDR3aa: CAISQDVSNSPLHF; CDR3nt: TGTGCCATCAGTCAAGATGTAAGTAATTCACCCCTCCACTTT
v_gene: TRBV12-3/TRBV12-4; abundance: .; d_gene: .; j_gene: TRBJ2-1; CDR3aa: CASSLGGSNEQFF; CDR3nt: TGTGCCAGCAGTTTGGGTGGGAGCAATGAGCAGTTCTTC
v_gene: TRBV5-1; abundance: few; d_gene: TRBD2; j_gene: TRBJ2-1; CDR3aa: CASSWRAFVERGHNEQFF; CDR3nt: TGCGCCAGCAGCTGGAGGGCCTTCGTCGAGCGGGGTCACAATGAGCAGTTCTTC
v_gene: TRBV4-1; abundance: .; d_gene: TRBD1; j_gene: TRBJ1-2; CDR3aa: CASSQEPNRGGYRGYTF; CDR3nt: TGCGCCAGCAGCCAAGAACCTAACAGGGGGGGTTATCGTGGCTACACCTTC
v_gene: TRBV6-2/TRBV6-3; abundance: once; d_gene: .; j_gene: TRBJ2-4; CDR3aa: CASSYWGPKNIQYF; CDR3nt: TGTGCCAGCAGTTACTGGGGACCCAAAAACATTCAGTACTTC
v_gene: TRBV6-5; abundance: .; d_gene: TRBD1; j_gene: TRBJ2-7; CDR3aa: CASSSTGTGSYEQYF; CDR3nt: TGTGCCAGCAGTTCGACCGGGACAGGCTCCTACGAGCAGTACTTC
v_gene: TRBV2; abundance: .; d_gene: .; j_gene: TRBJ1-4; CDR3aa: CASSRDSSTNEKLFF; CDR3nt: TGTGCCAGCAGTAGGGACTCTTCAACTAATGAAAAACTGTTTTTT
v_gene: TRBV6-1; abundance: once; d_gene: .; j_gene: TRBJ1-4; CDR3aa: CASSEMGRLNEKLFF; CDR3nt: TGTGCCAGCAGTGAAATGGGAAGGCTGAATGAAAAACTGTTTTTT
v_gene: TRBV6-5; abundance: .; d_gene: TRBD1; j_gene: TRBJ1-6; CDR3aa: CASSYSGTGYNSPLHF; CDR3nt: TGTGCCAGCAGTTACTCGGGGACAGGATATAATTCACCCCTCCACTTT
v_gene: TRBV28; abundance: .; d_gene: TRBD2; j_gene: TRBJ2-3; CDR3aa: CASSAPRLAGMGTQYF; CDR3nt: TGTGCCAGCAGTGCTCCCAGACTAGCGGGGATGGGTACGCAGTATTTT
v_gene: TRBV9; abundance: .; d_gene: .; j_gene: TRBJ1-3; CDR3aa: CASSVGQGVTGNTIYF; CDR3nt: TGTGCCAGCAGCGTAGGTCAAGGGGTTACTGGAAACACCATATATTTT
v_gene: TRBV28; abundance: .; d_gene: .; j_gene: TRBJ1-1; CDR3aa: CASSLLGYTEAFF; CDR3nt: TGTGCCAGCAGTTTACTAGGGTACACTGAAGCTTTCTTT
v_gene: TRBV27; abundance: once; d_gene: TRBD1; j_gene: TRBJ1-4; CDR3aa: CASSSLTGTGGEKLFF; CDR3nt: TGTGCCAGCAGTTCACTAACCGGGACAGGTGGCGAAAAACTGTTTTTT
v_gene: TRBV5-6; abundance: .; d_gene: TRBD1; j_gene: TRBJ1-2; CDR3aa: CAATRAGQVYGYTF; CDR3nt: TGTGCCGCCACCCGCGCAGGACAGGTCTATGGCTACACCTTC
v_gene: TRBV6-6; abundance: .; d_gene: TRBD1; j_gene: TRBJ1-5; CDR3aa: CASSLTGDQPQHF; CDR3nt: TGTGCCAGCAGTCTTACAGGGGATCAGCCCCAGCATTTT
v_gene: TRBV15; abundance: .; d_gene: .; j_gene: TRBJ2-7; CDR3aa: CATSRDVRSYEQYF; CDR3nt: TGTGCCACCAGCAGAGATGTGCGATCCTACGAGCAGTACTTC
v_gene: TRBV28; abundance: .; d_gene: .; j_gene: TRBJ1-5; CDR3aa: CASTLNNQPQHF; CDR3nt: TGTGCCAGCACGCTAAACAATCAGCCCCAGCATTTT
v_gene: TRBV6-5; abundance: few; d_gene: TRBD2; j_gene: TRBJ2-7; CDR3aa: CASSLSSGSSYEQYF; CDR3nt: TGTGCCAGCAGTCTCTCTAGCGGGAGCTCCTACGAGCAGTACTTC
v_gene: TRBV28; abundance: .; d_gene: TRBD1; j_gene: TRBJ2-7; CDR3aa: CASRPHPGQTFF; CDR3nt: TGTGCCAGCAGACCACACCCGGGACAGACGTTCTTC
v_gene: TRBV19; abundance: .; d_gene: .; j_gene: TRBJ2-3; CDR3aa: CASNRELSTDTQYF; CDR3nt: TGTGCCAGTAATCGAGAGTTAAGCACAGATACGCAGTATTTT
v_gene: TRBV29-1; abundance: .; d_gene: .; j_gene: TRBJ1-1; CDR3aa: CSVGRGEMFAEAFF; CDR3nt: TGCAGCGTTGGACGTGGGGAGATGTTCGCTGAAGCTTTCTTT
v_gene: TRBV12-3/TRBV12-4; abundance: .; d_gene: TRBD2; j_gene: TRBJ2-7; CDR3aa: CASSLLGRDEQYF; CDR3nt: TGTGCCAGCAGTTTACTGGGGAGGGACGAGCAGTACTTC
v_gene: TRBV4-1; abundance: .; d_gene: .; j_gene: TRBJ2-7; CDR3aa: CASSQDNTPIYYEQYF; CDR3nt: TGCGCCAGCAGCCAAGATAATACACCCATATACTACGAGCAGTACTTC
v_gene: TRBV4-2; abundance: .; d_gene: TRBD2; j_gene: TRBJ2-1; CDR3aa: CASSQGVGGGLAGGSDEQFF; CDR3nt: TGTGCCAGCAGCCAAGGGGTAGGGGGGGGACTAGCGGGAGGTTCGGATGAGCAGTTCTTC
v_gene: TRBV19; abundance: .; d_gene: .; j_gene: TRBJ2-5; CDR3aa: CASSNRAEETQYF; CDR3nt: TGTGCCAGTAGTAACAGAGCCGAAGAGACCCAGTACTTC
v_gene: TRBV12-3/TRBV12-4; abundance: .; d_gene: .; j_gene: TRBJ1-1; CDR3aa: CASRKFGGKAFF; CDR3nt: TGTGCCAGCAGGAAATTCGGGGGAAAAGCTTTCTTT
v_gene: TRBV4-2; abundance: .; d_gene: TRBD2; j_gene: TRBJ2-1; CDR3aa: CASSQDGLAGANEQFF; CDR3nt: TGTGCCAGCAGCCAAGATGGGCTAGCGGGAGCCAATGAGCAGTTCTTC
v_gene: TRBV6-4; abundance: once; d_gene: TRBD1; j_gene: TRBJ1-2; CDR3aa: CASSAGTGGFGYTF; CDR3nt: TGTGCCAGCAGCGCCGGGACAGGGGGCTTTGGCTACACCTTC
v_gene: TRBV29-1; abundance: .; d_gene: TRBD1; j_gene: TRBJ1-4; CDR3aa: CSVGDSGGEKLFF; CDR3nt: TGCAGCGTTGGGGACAGCGGGGGAGAAAAACTGTTTTTT
v_gene: TRBV5-8; abundance: once; d_gene: .; j_gene: TRBJ1-1; CDR3aa: CASSFVTGLNTEAFF; CDR3nt: TGTGCCAGCAGCTTCGTAACAGGGTTGAACACTGAAGCTTTCTTT
v_gene: TRBV2; abundance: once; d_gene: .; j_gene: TRBJ1-5; CDR3aa: CASSGVGNQPQHF; CDR3nt: TGTGCCAGCAGTGGAGTGGGCAATCAGCCCCAGCATTTT
v_gene: TRBV2; abundance: .; d_gene: TRBD1; j_gene: TRBJ2-1; CDR3aa: CATRQGRGEQFF; CDR3nt: TGTGCCACCCGACAGGGGAGAGGTGAGCAGTTCTTC
v_gene: TRBV10-3; abundance: .; d_gene: TRBD2; j_gene: TRBJ2-5; CDR3aa: CAISLAGGPVETQYF; CDR3nt: TGTGCCATCAGCCTAGCGGGGGGGCCTGTAGAGACCCAGTACTTC
v_gene: TRBV5-4; abundance: .; d_gene: TRBD1; j_gene: TRBJ1-3; CDR3aa: CASSGEQGARGNTIYF; CDR3nt: TGTGCCAGCAGCGGAGAACAGGGGGCTAGAGGAAACACCATATATTTT
v_gene: TRBV28; abundance: .; d_gene: TRBD1; j_gene: TRBJ2-3; CDR3aa: CASRVQGALDTQYF; CDR3nt: TGTGCCAGCAGGGTTCAGGGGGCTTTAGATACGCAGTATTTT
v_gene: TRBV7-2; abundance: .; d_gene: .; j_gene: TRBJ1-5; CDR3aa: CASSLVLPGSNQPQHF; CDR3nt: TGTGCCAGCAGCTTAGTTCTTCCGGGCAGTAATCAGCCCCAGCATTTT
v_gene: TRBV10-3; abundance: .; d_gene: .; j_gene: TRBJ1-5; CDR3aa: CAIRPTSNQPQHF; CDR3nt: TGTGCCATCAGGCCTACTAGCAATCAGCCCCAGCATTTT
v_gene: TRBV12-3/TRBV12-4; abundance: .; d_gene: TRBD2; j_gene: TRBJ2-7; CDR3aa: CASRLAGGAEQYF; CDR3nt: TGTGCCAGCAGGCTAGCGGGGGGTGCCGAGCAGTACTTC
v_gene: TRBV18; abundance: .; d_gene: .; j_gene: TRBJ1-1; CDR3aa: CASSPFGGQNTEAFF; CDR3nt: TGTGCCAGCTCACCCTTTGGGGGGCAAAACACTGAAGCTTTCTTT
v_gene: TRBV7-9; abundance: .; d_gene: .; j_gene: TRBJ2-3; CDR3aa: CASSLALSTDTQYF; CDR3nt: TGTGCCAGCAGCTTAGCGCTCAGCACAGATACGCAGTATTTT
v_gene: TRBV7-2; abundance: .; d_gene: .; j_gene: TRBJ1-5; CDR3aa: CASSLGAGLNQPQHF; CDR3nt: TGTGCCAGCAGCTTAGGGGCTGGGCTCAATCAGCCCCAGCATTTT
v_gene: TRBV2; abundance: few; d_gene: .; j_gene: TRBJ2-5; CDR3aa: CASSVQVEETQYF; CDR3nt: TGTGCCAGCAGTGTGCAGGTGGAGGAGACCCAGTACTTC